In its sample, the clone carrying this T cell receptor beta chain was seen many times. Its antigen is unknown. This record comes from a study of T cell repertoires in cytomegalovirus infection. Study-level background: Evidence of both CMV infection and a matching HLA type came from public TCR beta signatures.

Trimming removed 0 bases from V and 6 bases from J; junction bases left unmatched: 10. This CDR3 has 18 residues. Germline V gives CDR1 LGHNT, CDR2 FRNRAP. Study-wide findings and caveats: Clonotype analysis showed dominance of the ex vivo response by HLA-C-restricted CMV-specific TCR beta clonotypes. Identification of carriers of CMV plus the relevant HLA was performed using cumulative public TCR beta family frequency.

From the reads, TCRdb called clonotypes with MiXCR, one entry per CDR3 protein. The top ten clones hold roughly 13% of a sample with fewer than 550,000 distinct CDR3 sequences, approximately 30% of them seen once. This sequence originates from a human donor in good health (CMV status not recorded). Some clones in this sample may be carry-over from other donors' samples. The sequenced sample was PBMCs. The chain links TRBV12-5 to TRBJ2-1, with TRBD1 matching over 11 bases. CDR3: CASGLVLTGQGVVNEQFF. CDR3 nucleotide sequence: TGTGCTAGTGGTTTGGTACTTACGGGACAGGGGGTTGTCAATGAGCAGTTCTTC.